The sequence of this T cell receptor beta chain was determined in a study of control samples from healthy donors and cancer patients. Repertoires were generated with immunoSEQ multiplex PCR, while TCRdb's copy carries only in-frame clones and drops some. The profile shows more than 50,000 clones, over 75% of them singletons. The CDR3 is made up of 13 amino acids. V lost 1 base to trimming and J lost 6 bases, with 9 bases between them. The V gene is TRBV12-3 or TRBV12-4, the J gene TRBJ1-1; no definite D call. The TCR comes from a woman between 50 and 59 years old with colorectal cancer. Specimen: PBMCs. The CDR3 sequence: CASSLGSRAEAFF. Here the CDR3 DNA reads TGTGCCAGCAGTTTAGGCTCTCGGGCTGAAGCTTTCTTT.